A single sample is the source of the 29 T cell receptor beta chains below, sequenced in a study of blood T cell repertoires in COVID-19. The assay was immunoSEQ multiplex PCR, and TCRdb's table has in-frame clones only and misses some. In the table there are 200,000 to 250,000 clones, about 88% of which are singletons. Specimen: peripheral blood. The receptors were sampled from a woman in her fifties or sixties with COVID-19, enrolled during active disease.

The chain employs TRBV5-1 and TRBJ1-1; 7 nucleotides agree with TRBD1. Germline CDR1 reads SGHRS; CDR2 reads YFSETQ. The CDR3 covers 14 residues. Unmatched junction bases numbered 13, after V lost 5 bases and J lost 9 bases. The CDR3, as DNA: TGCGCCAGCAGTTTTGACCCGACAGGGAACAAAGCTTTCTTT. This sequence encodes CASSFDPTGNKAFF.

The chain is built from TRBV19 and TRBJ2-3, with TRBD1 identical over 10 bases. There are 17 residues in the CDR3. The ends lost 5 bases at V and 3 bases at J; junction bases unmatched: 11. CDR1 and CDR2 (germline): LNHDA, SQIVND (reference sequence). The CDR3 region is CASSPNSGTGATDTQYF. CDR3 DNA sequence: TGTGCCAGTAGTCCAAACTCCGGGACAGGGGCTACAGATACGCAGTATTTT. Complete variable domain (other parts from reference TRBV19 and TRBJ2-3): DGGITQSPKYLFRKEGQNVTLSCEQNLNHDAMYWYRQDPGQGLRLIYYSQIVNDFQKGDIAEGYSVSREKKESFPLTVTSAQKNPTAFYLCASSPNSGTGATDTQYFGPGTRLTVL.

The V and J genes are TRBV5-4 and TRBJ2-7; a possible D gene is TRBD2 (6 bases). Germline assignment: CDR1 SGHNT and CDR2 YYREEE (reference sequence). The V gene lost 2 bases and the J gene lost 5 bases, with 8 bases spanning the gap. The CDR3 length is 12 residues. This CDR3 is CASSFGGNEQYF. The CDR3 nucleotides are TGTGCCAGCAGCTTCGGGGGAAACGAGCAGTACTTC.

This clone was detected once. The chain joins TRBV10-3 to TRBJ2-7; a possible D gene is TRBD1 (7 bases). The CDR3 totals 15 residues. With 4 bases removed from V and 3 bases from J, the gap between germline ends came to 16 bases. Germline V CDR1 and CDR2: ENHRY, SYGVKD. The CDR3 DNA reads TGTGCCATCAGTGGGCGGGACAGAGCTAACTACGAGCAGTACTTC. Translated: CAISGRDRANYEQYF.

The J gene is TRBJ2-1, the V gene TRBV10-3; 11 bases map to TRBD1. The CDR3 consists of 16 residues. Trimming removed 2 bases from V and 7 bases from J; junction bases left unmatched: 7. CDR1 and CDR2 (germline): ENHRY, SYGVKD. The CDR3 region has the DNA TGTGCCATCAGTGAGGGGGACAGGGGGATCCGAAATGAGCAGTTCTTC. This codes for CAISEGDRGIRNEQFF.

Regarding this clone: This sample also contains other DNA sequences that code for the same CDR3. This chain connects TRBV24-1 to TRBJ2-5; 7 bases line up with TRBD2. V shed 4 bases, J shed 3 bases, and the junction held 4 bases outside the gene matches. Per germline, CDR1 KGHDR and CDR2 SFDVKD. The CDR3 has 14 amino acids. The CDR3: CATSDLSGEETQYF. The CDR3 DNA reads TGTGCCACCAGTGACTTGAGCGGGGAAGAGACCCAGTACTTC.

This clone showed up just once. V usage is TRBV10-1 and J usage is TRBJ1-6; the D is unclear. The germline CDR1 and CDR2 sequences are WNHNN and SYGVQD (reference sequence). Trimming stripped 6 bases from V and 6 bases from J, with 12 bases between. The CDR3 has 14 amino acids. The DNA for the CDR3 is TGCGCCAGCAGCCCCCTGGGCCTTAATTCACCCCTCCACTTT. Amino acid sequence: CASSPLGLNSPLHF.

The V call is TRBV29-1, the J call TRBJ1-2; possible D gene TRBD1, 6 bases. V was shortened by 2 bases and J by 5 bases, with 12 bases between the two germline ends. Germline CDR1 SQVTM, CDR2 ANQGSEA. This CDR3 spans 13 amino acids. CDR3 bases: TGCAGCGTTGAACGGGGGGCAAAATATGGCTACACCTTC. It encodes CSVERGAKYGYTF.

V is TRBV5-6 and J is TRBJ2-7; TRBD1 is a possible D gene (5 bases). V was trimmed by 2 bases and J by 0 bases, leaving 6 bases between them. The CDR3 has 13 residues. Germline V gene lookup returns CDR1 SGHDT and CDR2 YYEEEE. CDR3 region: CASSLGHSYEQYF. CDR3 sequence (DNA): TGTGCCAGCAGCTTAGGACACTCCTACGAGCAGTACTTC.

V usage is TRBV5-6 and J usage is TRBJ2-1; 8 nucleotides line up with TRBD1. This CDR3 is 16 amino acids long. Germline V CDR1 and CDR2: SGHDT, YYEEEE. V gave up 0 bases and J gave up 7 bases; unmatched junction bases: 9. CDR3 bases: TGTGCCAGCAGCTTGGGGAGACAGGGGTTTAGGAATGAGCAGTTCTTC. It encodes CASSLGRQGFRNEQFF.

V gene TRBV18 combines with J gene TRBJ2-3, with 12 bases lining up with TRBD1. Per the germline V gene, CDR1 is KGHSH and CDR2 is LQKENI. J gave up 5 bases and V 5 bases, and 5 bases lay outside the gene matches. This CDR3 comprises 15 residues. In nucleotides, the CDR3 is TGTGCCAGCTCAGGGGGACAGGGGGCCGGAGATACGCAGTATTTT. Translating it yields CASSGGQGAGDTQYF.

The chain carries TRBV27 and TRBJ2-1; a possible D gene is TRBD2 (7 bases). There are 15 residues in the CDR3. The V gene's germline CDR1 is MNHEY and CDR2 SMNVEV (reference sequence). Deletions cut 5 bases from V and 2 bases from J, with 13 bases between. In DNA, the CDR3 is TGTGCCAGCAGTAAGAGGGGGGGCGCCTACAATGAGCAGTTCTTC. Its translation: CASSKRGGAYNEQFF.

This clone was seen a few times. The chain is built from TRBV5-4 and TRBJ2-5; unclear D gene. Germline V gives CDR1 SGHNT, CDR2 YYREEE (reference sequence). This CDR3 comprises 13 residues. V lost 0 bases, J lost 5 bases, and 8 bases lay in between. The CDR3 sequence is CASSLGHTETQYF. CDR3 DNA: TGTGCCAGCAGCTTGGGCCACACGGAGACCCAGTACTTC.

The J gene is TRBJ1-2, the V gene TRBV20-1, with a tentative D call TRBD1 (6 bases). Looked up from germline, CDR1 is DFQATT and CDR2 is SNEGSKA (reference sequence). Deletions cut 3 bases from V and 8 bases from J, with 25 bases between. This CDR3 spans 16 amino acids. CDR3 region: CSASRSEQGRIEGYTF. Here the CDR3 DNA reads TGCAGTGCTAGTCGTTCAGAACAGGGTCGTATTGAAGGCTACACCTTC.

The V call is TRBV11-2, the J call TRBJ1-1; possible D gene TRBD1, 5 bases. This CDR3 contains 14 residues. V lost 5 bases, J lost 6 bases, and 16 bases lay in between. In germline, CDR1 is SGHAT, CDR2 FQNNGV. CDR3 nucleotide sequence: TGTGCCAGCAGCCTACTGATGGGGGGTGCTGAAGCTTTCTTT. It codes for CASSLLMGGAEAFF.

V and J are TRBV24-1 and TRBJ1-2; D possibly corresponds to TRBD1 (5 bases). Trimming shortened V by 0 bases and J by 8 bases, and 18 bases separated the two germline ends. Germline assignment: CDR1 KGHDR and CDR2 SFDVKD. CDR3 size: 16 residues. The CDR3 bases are TGTGCCACCAGTGATTTGGACAGTGGGGATCCACAAGGCTACACCTTC. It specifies CATSDLDSGDPQGYTF.

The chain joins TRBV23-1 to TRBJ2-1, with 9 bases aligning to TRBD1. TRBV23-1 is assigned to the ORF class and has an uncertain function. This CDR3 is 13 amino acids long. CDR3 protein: CDRGDREKNEQFF. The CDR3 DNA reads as TGCGACAGGGGGGACAGGGAAAAAAATGAGCAGTTCTTC.

DNA for the CDR3: TGCGCCAGTTGGGGACTAGCGGGGGCTAACACCGGGGAGCTGTTTTTT. It yields the protein CASWGLAGANTGELFF. V usage is TRBV4-1 and J usage is TRBJ2-2; 14 nucleotides agree with TRBD2. V trimming: 9 bases; J trimming: 2 bases; junction bases outside the gene matches: 5. There are 16 residues in the CDR3. CDR1 and CDR2 (germline): MGHRA, YSYEKL.

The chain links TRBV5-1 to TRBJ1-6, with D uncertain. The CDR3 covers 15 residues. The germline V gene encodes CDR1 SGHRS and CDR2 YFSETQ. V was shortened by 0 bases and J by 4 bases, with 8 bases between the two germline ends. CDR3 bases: TGCGCCAGCAGCTTGGCACTTTCGTATAATTCACCCCTCCACTTT. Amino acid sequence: CASSLALSYNSPLHF.

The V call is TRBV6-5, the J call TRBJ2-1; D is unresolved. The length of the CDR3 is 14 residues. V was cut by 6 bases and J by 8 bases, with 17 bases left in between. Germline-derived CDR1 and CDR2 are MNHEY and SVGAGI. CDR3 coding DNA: TGTGCCAGCAGCCGAGGAAGACGAATAGATGAGCAGTTCTTC. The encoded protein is CASSRGRRIDEQFF.

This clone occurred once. The CDR3 DNA is TGCGCCAGCAGCTTGGACGGACATAATGAAAAACTGTTTTTT. Its translation is CASSLDGHNEKLFF. This chain joins TRBV5-1 and TRBJ1-4, with D perhaps matching TRBD1 (5 bases). V was cut by 0 bases and J by 4 bases, with 7 bases left in between. The germline CDR1 and CDR2 sequences are SGHRS and YFSETQ. The CDR3 length is 14 residues.

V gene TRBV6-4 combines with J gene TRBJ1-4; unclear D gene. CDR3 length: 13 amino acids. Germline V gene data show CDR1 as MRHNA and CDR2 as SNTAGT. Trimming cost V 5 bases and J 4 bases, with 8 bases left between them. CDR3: CASSKGDNEKLFF. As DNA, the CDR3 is TGTGCCAGCAGTAAAGGAGATAATGAAAAACTGTTTTTT.

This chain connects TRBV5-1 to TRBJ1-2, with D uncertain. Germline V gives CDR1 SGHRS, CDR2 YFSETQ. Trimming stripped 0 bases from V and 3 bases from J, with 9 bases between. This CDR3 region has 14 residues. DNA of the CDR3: TGCGCCAGCAGCTTGGATGCAGGCTACTATGGCTACACCTTC. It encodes CASSLDAGYYGYTF.

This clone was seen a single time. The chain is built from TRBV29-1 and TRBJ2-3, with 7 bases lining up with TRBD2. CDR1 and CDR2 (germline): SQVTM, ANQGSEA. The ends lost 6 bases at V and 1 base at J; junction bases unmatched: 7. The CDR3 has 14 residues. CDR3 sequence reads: CSVSGSGGTDTQYF. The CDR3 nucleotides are TGCAGCGTCTCCGGGAGCGGGGGCACAGATACGCAGTATTTT.

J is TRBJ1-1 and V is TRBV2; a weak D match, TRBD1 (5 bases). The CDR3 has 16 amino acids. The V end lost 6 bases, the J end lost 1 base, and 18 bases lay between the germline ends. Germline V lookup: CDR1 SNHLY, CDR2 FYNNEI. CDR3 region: CASRSLPVGQNTEAFF. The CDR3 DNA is TGTGCCAGCAGATCCCTCCCGGTCGGACAGAACACTGAAGCTTTCTTT. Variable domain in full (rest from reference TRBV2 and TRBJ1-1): EPEVTQTPSHQVTQMGQEVILRCVPISNHLYFYWYRQILGQKVEFLVSFYNNEISEKSEIFDDQFSVERPDGSNFTLKIRSTKLEDSAMYFCASRSLPVGQNTEAFFGQGTRLTVV.

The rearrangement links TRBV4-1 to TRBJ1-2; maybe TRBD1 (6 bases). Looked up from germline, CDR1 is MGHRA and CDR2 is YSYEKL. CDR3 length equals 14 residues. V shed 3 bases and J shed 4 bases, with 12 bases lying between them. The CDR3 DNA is TGCGCCAGCAGCCACTCAAGACAGGCCTATGGCTACACCTTC. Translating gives CASSHSRQAYGYTF.

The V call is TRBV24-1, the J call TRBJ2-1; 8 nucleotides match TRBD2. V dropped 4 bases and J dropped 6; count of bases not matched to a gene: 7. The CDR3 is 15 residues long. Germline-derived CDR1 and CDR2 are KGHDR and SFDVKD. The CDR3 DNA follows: TGTGCCACCAGTGAGAGGCCCGCGGGGGGCAATGAGCAGTTCTTC. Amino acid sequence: CATSERPAGGNEQFF.

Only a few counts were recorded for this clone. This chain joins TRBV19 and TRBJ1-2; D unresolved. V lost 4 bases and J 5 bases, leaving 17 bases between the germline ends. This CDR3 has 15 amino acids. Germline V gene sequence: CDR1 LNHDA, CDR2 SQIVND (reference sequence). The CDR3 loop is CASSKTPESFYGYTF. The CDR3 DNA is TGTGCCAGTAGTAAGACACCGGAATCTTTTTATGGCTACACCTTC.

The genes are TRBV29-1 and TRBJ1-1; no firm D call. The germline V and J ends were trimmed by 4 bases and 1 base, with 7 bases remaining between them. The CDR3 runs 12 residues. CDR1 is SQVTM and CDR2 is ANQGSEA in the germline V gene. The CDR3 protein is CSVVPGNTEAFF. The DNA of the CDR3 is TGCAGCGTTGTCCCCGGGAACACTGAAGCTTTCTTT.